Listed below are T cell receptor beta chains from one sample, sequenced in a study of vaccination effects on CD4 cells after COVID-19. No antigens are known for them. Data came from immunoSEQ multiplex PCR; TCRdb stores just in-frame clones and leaves some out. This table holds about 69,000 clones, 76% found once. The sample was CD4+ T cells from PBMCs cultured with HCoV-OC43 spike peptides, taken after COVID-19 vaccination. Every receptor here comes from a human donor who received a COVID-19 vaccine. The CDR3 runs from the conserved cysteine through the conserved F or W. D genes are given only for firm matches. Clone size, where shown, is once, few, many, or a class for clones that have expanded.

once,TRBJ2-3,NA,TRBV19,CASSIPTGEEVDTQYF,TGTGCCAGTAGTATCCCAACAGGGGAGGAGGTAGATACGCAGTATTTT
NA,TRBJ1-4,NA,TRBV5-6,CASSLSAQGNGEKLFF,TGTGCCAGCAGCCTGTCCGCACAGGGAAACGGGGAAAAACTGTTTTTT
NA,TRBJ1-4,TRBD1,TRBV19,CASTEGGAQEKLFF,TGTGCCAGTACAGAAGGGGGCGCACAGGAAAAACTGTTTTTT
few,TRBJ2-2,NA,TRBV27,CASMGLGELFF,TGTGCCAGTATGGGGTTAGGGGAGCTGTTTTTT
NA,TRBJ1-1,NA,TRBV3-1/TRBV3-2,CASSHGGRGEAFF,TGTGCCAGCAGCCATGGGGGTAGGGGTGAAGCTTTCTTT
NA,TRBJ1-6,TRBD1,TRBV7-3,CASSPNGPGTENSPLHF,TGTGCCAGCAGCCCAAACGGCCCGGGGACAGAAAATTCACCCCTCCACTTT
few,TRBJ1-6,TRBD1,TRBV6-2/TRBV6-3,CASSSQGALNSPLHF,TGTGCCAGCAGTTCCCAGGGGGCGCTTAATTCACCCCTCCACTTT
NA,TRBJ2-5,TRBD2,TRBV5-1,CASRPGGTRETQYF,TGCGCCAGCAGACCTGGTGGGACTAGAGAGACCCAGTACTTC
NA,TRBJ2-2,NA,TRBV9,CASSVEPGRAGTGELFF,TGTGCCAGCAGCGTAGAACCGGGCAGAGCGGGCACCGGGGAGCTGTTTTTT
NA,TRBJ1-3,NA,TRBV21-1,CASSKAIGQGTGNTIYF,TGTGCCAGCAGCAAAGCTATAGGCCAGGGGACCGGAAACACCATATATTTT
NA,TRBJ2-1,NA,TRBV19,CASRSTGLTYNEQFF,TGTGCCAGTAGATCGACTGGCCTTACCTACAATGAGCAGTTCTTC
NA,TRBJ1-1,TRBD1,TRBV9,CASSATGETEAFF,TGTGCCAGCAGCGCTACAGGGGAAACTGAAGCTTTCTTT
NA,TRBJ2-1,NA,TRBV23-1,CASSHPGQNQFF,TGCGCCAGCAGTCACCCGGGACAAAATCAGTTCTTC
NA,TRBJ1-2,NA,TRBV7-2,CASSLYGDINGYTF,TGTGCCAGCAGCTTATATGGGGATATTAATGGCTACACCTTC
NA,TRBJ2-3,NA,TRBV7-3,CASSLQGNTDTQYF,TGTGCCAGCAGCTTACAGGGGAACACAGATACGCAGTATTTT
NA,TRBJ1-2,NA,TRBV6-5,CASKFQGSGYTF,TGTGCCAGCAAATTTCAGGGCTCTGGCTACACCTTC
NA,TRBJ2-5,NA,TRBV2,CASRERETQYF,TGTGCCAGCAGGGAGCGGGAGACCCAGTACTTC
NA,TRBJ1-4,TRBD1,TRBV27,CASRVGTGRNEKLFF,TGTGCCAGCAGAGTCGGGACAGGAAGAAATGAAAAACTGTTTTTT
NA,TRBJ2-1,TRBD1,TRBV5-1,CASRPGTADYNEQFF,TGCGCCAGCAGACCCGGGACAGCAGATTACAATGAGCAGTTCTTC
NA,TRBJ2-2,TRBD1,TRBV5-8,CASSLADRVGTGELFF,TGTGCCAGCAGCTTGGCGGACAGGGTGGGCACCGGGGAGCTGTTTTTT
NA,TRBJ2-2,NA,TRBV12-3/TRBV12-4,CASSPRFTGELFF,TGTGCCAGCAGTCCTAGGTTCACCGGGGAGCTGTTTTTT
few,TRBJ2-2,NA,TRBV18,CASSPRQADTGELFF,TGTGCCAGCTCACCGCGGCAGGCCGACACCGGGGAGCTGTTTTTT
NA,TRBJ1-3,NA,TRBV7-2,CASSLRVASNTIYF,TGTGCCAGCAGCTTAAGAGTAGCCTCAAACACCATATATTTT
NA,TRBJ1-2,NA,TRBV5-1,CASSRGLTGYTF,TGCGCCAGCAGTCGGGGGCTGACCGGCTACACCTTC
NA,TRBJ1-1,NA,TRBV29-1,CSVAGNEAFF,TGCAGCGTTGCAGGGAATGAAGCTTTCTTT
once,TRBJ1-6,TRBD1,TRBV5-6,CASSLTTGGYNSPLHF,TGTGCCAGCAGCTTAACTACAGGGGGCTACAATTCACCCCTCCACTTT
few,TRBJ2-2,NA,TRBV6-2/TRBV6-3,CASSLGLYNTGELFF,TGTGCCAGCAGTTTGGGACTCTATAACACCGGGGAGCTGTTTTTT
NA,TRBJ1-6,NA,TRBV4-1,CASSQDRSWDSYNSPLHF,TGCGCCAGCAGCCAAGACAGGAGCTGGGACTCCTATAATTCACCCCTCCACTTT
few,TRBJ1-1,TRBD1,TRBV29-1,CSGRTGQDTEAFF,TGCAGCGGGAGGACAGGGCAGGACACTGAAGCTTTCTTT
few,TRBJ1-6,TRBD1,TRBV2,CASSPRRDRSNSPLHF,TGTGCCAGCTCCCCACGTAGGGACAGATCAAATTCACCCCTCCACTTT
NA,TRBJ2-5,TRBD1,TRBV10-3,CAISGGTGTTQETQYF,TGTGCCATCAGTGGGGGGACAGGGACCACCCAAGAGACCCAGTACTTC
NA,TRBJ2-3,NA,TRBV18,CASSPALLFPDTQYF,TGTGCCAGCTCACCAGCCTTACTATTTCCAGATACGCAGTATTTT
NA,TRBJ1-5,TRBD1,TRBV5-1,CATKGQATNSNQPQHF,TGCGCCACCAAGGGACAGGCGACGAATAGCAATCAGCCCCAGCATTTT
NA,TRBJ1-5,NA,TRBV28,CASSPSQGTQPQHF,TGTGCCAGCAGCCCCTCACAGGGTACGCAGCCCCAGCATTTT
NA,TRBJ2-3,NA,TRBV18,CASSPQSPDTQYF,TGTGCCAGCTCACCACAGTCACCAGATACGCAGTATTTT
NA,TRBJ2-2,NA,TRBV6-6,CASSYRGNTGELFF,TGTGCCAGCAGTTACAGGGGGAACACCGGGGAGCTGTTTTTT
NA,TRBJ1-2,NA,TRBV4-1,CASSQVGQGNGYTF,TGCGCCAGCAGCCAAGTGGGTCAGGGGAATGGCTACACCTTC
NA,TRBJ2-1,TRBD1,TRBV6-5,CASGNPGQGKNEQFF,TGTGCCAGCGGCAATCCGGGACAGGGTAAAAATGAGCAGTTCTTC
few,TRBJ1-1,NA,TRBV10-1,CASRQSLNTEAFF,TGCGCCAGCAGACAGAGTCTAAACACTGAAGCTTTCTTT
few,TRBJ1-1,NA,TRBV2,CASSPEMNTEAFF,TGTGCCAGCAGTCCAGAGATGAACACTGAAGCTTTCTTT
NA,TRBJ2-3,NA,TRBV3-1/TRBV3-2,CASSQIARPDTQYF,TGTGCCAGCAGCCAGATAGCCCGGCCAGATACGCAGTATTTT
NA,TRBJ1-2,NA,TRBV9,CASSPANYGYTF,TGTGCCAGCAGCCCCGCTAACTATGGCTACACCTTC
NA,TRBJ1-2,NA,TRBV6-1,CASSEEWGAFYGYTF,TGTGCCAGCAGTGAAGAGTGGGGAGCCTTCTATGGCTACACCTTC
NA,TRBJ2-2,NA,TRBV7-3,CASSARITNTGELFF,TGTGCCAGCAGTGCCAGGATCACGAACACCGGGGAGCTGTTTTTT
few,TRBJ2-3,NA,TRBV4-2,CASSQGIRGANTDTQYF,TGTGCCAGCAGCCAAGGGATTCGGGGGGCCAACACAGATACGCAGTATTTT
once,TRBJ2-3,TRBD1,TRBV5-5,CASSFSGGGADTQYF,TGTGCCAGCAGCTTTTCAGGGGGCGGGGCAGATACGCAGTATTTT
NA,TRBJ2-1,TRBD2,TRBV16,CASSPFSGGTYNEQFF,TGTGCCAGCAGCCCCTTCAGCGGGGGGACATACAATGAGCAGTTCTTC
NA,TRBJ2-1,NA,TRBV7-2,CASRWGWGAQDEQFF,TGTGCCAGCAGATGGGGGTGGGGGGCTCAGGATGAGCAGTTCTTC
NA,TRBJ2-5,NA,TRBV3-1/TRBV3-2,CASSPLTGEETQYF,TGTGCCAGCAGCCCGCTGACAGGAGAAGAGACCCAGTACTTC